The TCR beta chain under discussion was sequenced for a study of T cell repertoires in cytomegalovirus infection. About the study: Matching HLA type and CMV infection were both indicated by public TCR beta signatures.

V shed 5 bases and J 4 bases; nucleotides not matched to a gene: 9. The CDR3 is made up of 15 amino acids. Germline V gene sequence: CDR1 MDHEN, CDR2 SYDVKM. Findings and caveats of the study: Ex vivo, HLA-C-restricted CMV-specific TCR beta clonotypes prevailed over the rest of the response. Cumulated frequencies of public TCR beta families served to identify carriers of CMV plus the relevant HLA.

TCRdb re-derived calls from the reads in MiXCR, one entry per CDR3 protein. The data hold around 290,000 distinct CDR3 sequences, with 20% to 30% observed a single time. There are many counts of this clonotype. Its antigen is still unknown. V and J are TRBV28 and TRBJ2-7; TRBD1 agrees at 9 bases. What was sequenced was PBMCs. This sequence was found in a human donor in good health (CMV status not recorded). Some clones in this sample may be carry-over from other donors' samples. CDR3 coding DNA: TGTGCCAGCAGTACCGGGACAGGGAACGTTTACGAGCAGTACTTC. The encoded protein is CASSTGTGNVYEQYF.